Listed below are T cell receptor beta chains from one sample, sequenced in a study of early stage breast cancer tumors. The table came from immunoSEQ multiplex PCR; TCRdb's copy has only in-frame clones and leaves some out. The repertoire consists of some 4,500 clones, with about 61% occurring once and the leading ten covering around 17%. Sequencing was performed on breast tumor tissue. These receptors were taken from a person aged 45-65 years with breast cancer. Both conserved end residues are part of each CDR3.

j_gene,v_gene,CDR3aa
TRBJ1-1,TRBV25-1,CASGQGLNTEAFF
TRBJ2-2,TRBV27,CASRGSLNTGELFF
TRBJ2-5,TRBV19,CASSIIPGTRMDF
TRBJ2-7,TRBV11-3,CASSLSKERDRPTGQYF
TRBJ2-3,TRBV6-1,CASSEIAGGTDTQYF
TRBJ1-5,TRBV7-9,CASSLAVSGGSNQPQHF
TRBJ2-5,TRBV28,CASSGLAGVVETQYF
TRBJ1-6,TRBV5-6,CASSLGRNNSPLHF
TRBJ2-1,TRBV9,CASSDGQGEQFF
TRBJ2-5,TRBV5-8,CASTLGAAETQYF
TRBJ2-7,TRBV11-2,CASSLSSAQGGYEQYF
TRBJ2-5,TRBV10-3,CAISVRFEHQGGTQYF
TRBJ2-7,TRBV4-1,CASSPGTSGRASLF
TRBJ1-5,TRBV19,CASRYNEGGYNQPQHF
TRBJ1-4,TRBV2,CARGIRGPIATNEKLFF
TRBJ2-7,TRBV7-6,CASSTSLGRGPYEQYF
TRBJ2-7,TRBV6-5,CASSPNAYEQYF
TRBJ1-1,TRBV5-5,CASSFGTGEAEAFF
TRBJ2-1,TRBV5-1,CASSGYLGVDNEQFF
TRBJ1-4,TRBV27,CASSLFGTGATNEKLFF
TRBJ2-5,TRBV5-1,CASSPYADRGETQYF
TRBJ1-2,TRBV10-3,CAISDTPGGQAVYGYTF
TRBJ2-1,TRBV29-1,CSVEEMREGPWNEQFF
TRBJ2-7,TRBV27,CASSSYQGASYEQYF
TRBJ1-1,TRBV12-5,CASGLATGRTEAFF
TRBJ2-3,TRBV11-2,CASSLRGQGLTDTQYF
TRBJ1-6,TRBV16,CASSPLLKSPLHF
TRBJ2-2,TRBV7-2,CASSSIRGRGYTGELFF
TRBJ1-2,TRBV6-5,CASSKGQFSYGYTF
TRBJ2-6,TRBV27,CASSLQGSGANVLTF
TRBJ1-2,TRBV5-1,CASSPGTGMHGYTF
TRBJ2-7,TRBV18,CASSYGGGSFPSYEQYF
TRBJ1-5,TRBV19,CASSMMHRGNQPQHF
TRBJ1-1,TRBV4-3,CASSQDAKGNTEAFF
TRBJ2-3,TRBV18,CASSLAGSTDTQYF
TRBJ1-1,TRBV5-5,CASSFRVTNTEAFF
TRBJ2-5,TRBV19,CASSIGSGGETQYF
TRBJ1-5,TRBV7-2,CASSPSGGSQPQHF
TRBJ2-1,TRBV27,CASRIRGAFNEQFF
TRBJ2-2,TRBV9,CASSVGGNTGELFF
TRBJ1-4,TRBV6-5,CASIGGPGEKLFF
TRBJ2-1,TRBV19,CASSIGANNEQFF
TRBJ1-1,TRBV18,CASSEGVGGPEAFF
TRBJ2-1,TRBV9,CASSVSGYNEQFF
TRBJ2-1,TRBV19,CASTTPGQKNNEQFF
TRBJ2-7,TRBV10-3,CAISGGDTTYEQYF
TRBJ1-5,TRBV6-1,CASTRSLDNQPQHF
TRBJ1-1,TRBV11-2,CASSLATSTEAFF
TRBJ1-1,TRBV7-2,CASSFTGMNTEAFF
TRBJ1-1,TRBV5-6,CASSSELTVNTEAFF
TRBJ2-3,TRBV7-2,CASSLEPGGGGTDTQYF
TRBJ1-2,TRBV19,CASSISDSYGYTF
TRBJ1-5,TRBV11-2,CASSLTGVTGSNQPQHF